The 23 T cell receptor beta chains below all came from one sample that was sequenced in a study of T cells in Graves' hyperthyroidism and ophthalmopathy. The investigators amplified TCR beta CDR3 regions from RNA transcripts. TCR CDR3 regions were first amplified by RT-PCR with HTBI primers. TCRdb processed the multiplex PCR reads anew with MiXCR; each CDR3 protein has one entry. In the table there are more than 500,000 distinct CDR3 sequences, under 60% of which are singletons. Sequenced sample: peripheral blood or thyroid tissue (not recorded which). All receptors come from an adult woman with Graves' disease, either hyperthyroidism or ophthalmopathy (not recorded which).

This chain links TRBV24-1 with TRBJ1-5, with 10 bases identical to TRBD1. The V and J ends lost 9 bases and 0 bases, in that order; junction bases with no gene match: 4. Germline V gives CDR1 KGHDR, CDR2 SFDVKD. The CDR3 contains 15 residues. CDR3: CATGTGAPSNQPQHF. The CDR3 nucleotides read TGTGCCACCGGGACAGGGGCTCCTAGCAATCAGCCCCAGCATTTT.

This clonotype was observed many times. CDR3 residues: CASSIPAYGRAYEQYF. The CDR3, as DNA: TGTGCCAGTAGTATTCCCGCGTACGGGAGGGCCTACGAGCAGTACTTC. V usage is TRBV19 and J usage is TRBJ2-7; TRBD2 matches at 8 bases. The CDR3 extends over 16 amino acids. V lost 3 bases, J lost 2 bases, and 9 bases stayed unmatched. The germline V gene has CDR1 LNHDA and CDR2 SQIVND (reference sequence). The full variable domain, completed using reference TRBV19 and TRBJ2-7, is DGGITQSPKYLFRKEGQNVTLSCEQNLNHDAMYWYRQDPGQGLRLIYYSQIVNDFQKGDIAEGYSVSREKKESFPLTVTSAQKNPTAFYLCASSIPAYGRAYEQYFGPGTRLTVT.

The chain joins TRBV27 to TRBJ1-1, with TRBD1 as a possible D gene (5 bases). Germline CDR1 MNHEY, CDR2 SMNVEV (reference sequence). V dropped 2 bases and J dropped 6 bases, with 10 bases sitting between them. This CDR3 has 13 residues. Here the CDR3 reads CASSLGGMAEAFF. In DNA form, the CDR3 reads TGTGCCAGCAGTTTAGGGGGTATGGCTGAAGCTTTCTTT.

This rearrangement joins TRBV12-3 or TRBV12-4 to TRBJ1-1, with D maybe TRBD1 (5 bases). There are 14 residues in the CDR3. The V and J ends lost 6 bases and 6 bases respectively, with 17 bases between them. CDR3 DNA sequence: TGTGCCAGCAGGCCGACGGGGGGTATGGCTGAAGCTTTCTTT. Protein: CASRPTGGMAEAFF.

This clonotype was detected a few times. The chain combines TRBV15 with TRBJ1-6; D call uncertain. Trimming cost V 4 bases and J 7 bases, with 8 bases left between them. CDR3 size: 13 residues. Germline V CDR1 and CDR2: LNHNV, YYDKDF (reference sequence). CDR3 nucleotide sequence: TGTGCCACCAGCACTGAGATCAATTCACCCCTCCACTTT. The encoded protein is CATSTEINSPLHF.

This clonotype has only a few counts. The chain recombines TRBV18 with TRBJ1-5; 7 positions match TRBD1. Trimming cost V 4 bases and J 2 bases; bases outside gene matches: 5. The CDR3 runs 15 residues. The germline V gene has CDR1 KGHSH and CDR2 LQKENI. The CDR3 sequence: CASSLTGTGNQPQHF. As DNA, the CDR3 is TGTGCCAGCTCACTAACCGGGACAGGCAATCAGCCCCAGCATTTT.

The V and J genes are TRBV11-2 and TRBJ2-5; D unresolved. Trimming removed 6 bases from V and 4 bases from J, with 21 bases in between. CDR1 is SGHAT, CDR2 FQNNGV, per germline. CDR3 length: 16 residues. This CDR3 reads CASSFVGGRPGETQYF. Here the CDR3 DNA reads TGTGCCAGCAGTTTCGTCGGTGGGCGACCGGGAGAGACCCAGTACTTC.

The V call is TRBV5-6, the J call TRBJ1-1; D not resolved. V was cut by 0 bases and J by 5 bases, with 8 bases left in between. Germline CDR1 SGHDT, CDR2 YYEEEE. The CDR3 has 13 amino acids. This chain's CDR3 is CASSLVSSTEAFF. CDR3 DNA sequence: TGTGCCAGCAGCTTGGTGTCTTCGACTGAAGCTTTCTTT.

The V and J genes are TRBV7-8 and TRBJ2-3, with D possibly being TRBD2 (5 bases). This CDR3 region has 17 residues. Trimming cost V 2 bases and J 6 bases, with 21 bases left between them. Germline-derived CDR1 and CDR2 are SGHVS and FQNEAQ. DNA of the CDR3: TGTGCCAGCAGCTTAAATCCTCGGACTTCATATGGCGATACGCAGTATTTT. Protein sequence: CASSLNPRTSYGDTQYF.

Notes on this clonotype: A junction boundary mismatches the germline segment, possibly from a read error. The J gene is TRBJ1-1, the V gene TRBV25-1, with a possible D match to TRBD1 (6 bases). CDR3 size: 15 residues. The germline CDR1 and CDR2 sequences are MGHDK and SYGVNS. CDR3 DNA sequence: TGTGCCTGCAGTGCCACACAGGGAGTGAACACTGAAGCTTTCTTT. It codes for CACSATQGVNTEAFF.

The genes are TRBV7-3 and TRBJ2-7; possible D gene TRBD2, 7 bases. Germline V lookup: CDR1 SGHTA, CDR2 FQGTGA. CDR3 length equals 16 residues. V shed 6 bases and J shed 2 bases, with 20 bases lying between them. The CDR3: CASSPTWGGEAYEQYF. CDR3 nucleotides: TGTGCCAGCAGTCCCACCTGGGGGGGCGAAGCCTACGAGCAGTACTTC.

There are many counts of this clonotype. The chain joins TRBV20-1 to TRBJ1-5, with D perhaps TRBD1 (6 bases). Germline-derived CDR1 and CDR2 are DFQATT and SNEGSKA (reference sequence). CDR3 length equals 12 residues. V lost 4 bases and J lost 7, with 11 bases in between. The CDR3 nucleotides are TGCAGTGCTAAGACAGGTCTCCAGCCCCAGCATTTT. It translates to CSAKTGLQPQHF.

The chain combines TRBV5-1 with TRBJ1-2, with TRBD1 matching over 9 bases. The length of the CDR3 is 14 residues. V lost 4 bases to trimming and J lost 4 bases; unmatched junction nucleotides: 5. The germline V gene encodes CDR1 SGHRS and CDR2 YFSETQ. This chain's CDR3 is CASSPLTGGYGYTF. The CDR3 DNA reads as TGCGCCAGCAGCCCACTGACAGGGGGCTATGGCTACACCTTC. The full variable domain, in which reference TRBV5-1 and TRBJ1-2 provide the parts outside the CDR3, is KAGVTQTPRYLIKTRGQQVTLSCSPISGHRSVSWYQQTPGQGLQFLFEYFSETQRNKGNFPGRFSGRQFSNSRSEMNVSTLELGDSALYLCASSPLTGGYGYTFGSGTRLTVV.

This sequence joins TRBV10-3 and TRBJ1-6; TRBD1 agrees at 7 bases. Unmatched junction bases numbered 15, after V lost 10 bases and J lost 9 bases. This CDR3 comprises 15 residues. The germline CDR1 and CDR2 sequences are ENHRY and SYGVKD. CDR3 bases: TGTGCCAGCAGCGAAGACAGGGTGAAGGCTTCACCCCTCCACTTT. This gives the protein CASSEDRVKASPLHF.

The chain recombines TRBV12-3 or TRBV12-4 with TRBJ1-5; D is perhaps TRBD1 (5 bases). This CDR3 has 13 amino acids. Trimming shortened V by 6 bases and J by 11 bases, and 17 bases separated the two germline ends. Here the CDR3 DNA reads TGTGCCAGCAGCCCGGGGGGTCTGGAGACCCAGCATTTT. Encoded protein: CASSPGGLETQHF.

Concerning this clonotype: The conserved final phenylalanine or tryptophan is absent from the CDR3, which likely points to a read error. It is unclear where the CDR3 begins or ends on the DNA, so no DNA is shown, and the CDR3 is as TCRdb lists it. The chain combines TRBV6-1 with TRBJ2-5. The CDR3 is 9 residues long, counting both termini. The germline CDR1 and CDR2 sequences are MNHNS and SASEGT. The CDR3 loop is CASSETRSL.

The gene calls are TRBV15 and TRBJ1-4; D is undetermined. This CDR3 comprises 18 residues. V was trimmed by 1 base and J by 0 bases, leaving 15 bases between them. Germline V CDR1 and CDR2: LNHNV, YYDKDF (reference sequence). The CDR3: CATSRVGEGLTTNEKLFF. In nucleotides, the CDR3 is TGTGCCACCAGCAGAGTCGGAGAAGGATTGACAACTAATGAAAAACTGTTTTTT.

V and J are TRBV2 and TRBJ1-4; D not resolved. V was pared by 4 bases and J by 5 bases, with 8 bases between. From germline, CDR1 is SNHLY and CDR2 FYNNEI. The CDR3 contains 13 residues. CDR3 in amino acids: CASSGGRNEKLFF. The CDR3 DNA reads TGTGCCAGCAGTGGCGGGAGAAATGAAAAACTGTTTTTT.

This clonotype was detected many times. The genes are TRBV20-1 and TRBJ2-7; TRBD2 matches at 11 bases. CDR1 and CDR2 from the germline V gene are DFQATT and SNEGSKA (reference sequence). The CDR3 consists of 19 residues. Trimming at V came to 6 bases and at J to 2 bases, leaving 21 bases not matched to a gene. The CDR3 reads CSARKGFLAGGPWAYEQYF. The CDR3 DNA follows: TGCAGTGCCAGGAAGGGTTTTCTAGCGGGAGGACCTTGGGCCTACGAGCAGTACTTC.

There are many counts of this clonotype. The V call is TRBV10-3, the J call TRBJ2-5; tentatively, D is TRBD1 or TRBD2 (6 bases each). This CDR3 is built from 18 residues. The V and J ends lost 1 base and 1 base respectively, with 19 bases between them. The germline CDR1 and CDR2 sequences are ENHRY and SYGVKD. Here the CDR3 reads CAISEFGTGGRPQETQYF. CDR3 coding DNA: TGTGCCATCAGTGAGTTCGGAACCGGGGGCAGGCCCCAAGAGACCCAGTACTTC.

This clonotype was seen many times. This chain uses TRBV7-2 with TRBJ2-5; D might be TRBD1 or TRBD2, each matching 6 bases. The germline gives CDR1 SGHTA, CDR2 FQGNSA. V gave up 2 bases and J gave up 3 bases, with 16 bases separating them. The CDR3 extends over 16 amino acids. The CDR3 DNA is TGTGCCAGCAGCTTATTCACGCAGGAGGGGGAAGAGACCCAGTACTTC. Translated: CASSLFTQEGEETQYF. Filled out from reference TRBV7-2 and TRBJ2-5, the complete variable domain reads GAGVSQSPSNKVTEKGKDVELRCDPISGHTALYWYRQSLGQGLEFLIYFQGNSAPDKSGLPSDRFSAERTGGSVSTLTIQRTQQEDSAVYLCASSLFTQEGEETQYFGPGTRLLVL.

This clonotype was picked up many times. This chain connects TRBV29-1 to TRBJ1-2; maybe TRBD1 (5 bases). Germline V gene lookup returns CDR1 SQVTM and CDR2 ANQGSEA. V gave up 5 bases and J gave up 2 bases, with 9 bases separating them. CDR3 size: 12 residues. CDR3 nucleotide sequence: TGCAGCGTTATGAGGGGAAACTATGGCTACACCTTC. Protein: CSVMRGNYGYTF.

This clonotype was recorded many times. V is TRBV6-1 and J is TRBJ1-5; D is undetermined. The CDR3 totals 12 residues. V was cut by 6 bases and J by 7 bases, with 10 bases left in between. Germline assignment: CDR1 MNHNS and CDR2 SASEGT. The DNA of the CDR3 is TGTGCCAGCAGATTCGATCGGCAGCCCCAGCATTTT. Amino acids: CASRFDRQPQHF.